The 15 T cell receptor beta chains below all came from one sample that was sequenced in a study of response to subunit inactivated influenza vaccine. TCRdb re-called the RT-PCR reads with MiXCR, one entry per CDR3 protein. This sample carries 490,000 or so distinct CDR3 sequences, around 8% of them seen once, and the ten largest clones take about an eighth. The source material was PBMCs from blood, sampled around 25 months after vaccination. Every receptor here comes from a man in his fifties or sixties who received an inactivated influenza vaccine.

This clonotype was counted only a few times. The gene calls are TRBV10-3 and TRBJ2-3; D unresolved. CDR1 is ENHRY and CDR2 is SYGVKD in the germline V gene. Trimming pared 6 bases from V and 5 bases from J, leaving 6 bases between. This CDR3 is 11 amino acids long. CDR3 DNA sequence: TGTGCCATCAGGTCGGGAGATACGCAGTATTTT. This gives the protein CAIRSGDTQYF.

This clonotype was counted between two and nine times. V and J are TRBV6-2 or TRBV6-3 and TRBJ2-1; TRBD1 is a possible D gene (5 bases). This CDR3 is built from 15 residues. CDR1 is MNHEY, CDR2 SVGEGT, per germline. Trimming stripped 2 bases from V and 7 bases from J, with 15 bases between. The CDR3 sequence is CASSYPRGNLNEQFF. The CDR3, as DNA: TGTGCCAGCAGTTACCCAAGGGGTAATTTGAATGAGCAGTTCTTC.

CDR3 in amino acids: CASSLRTPSPLHF. CDR3 DNA: TGTGCCAGCAGCCTTAGGACCCCCTCACCCCTCCACTTT. The V call is TRBV3-1, the J call TRBJ1-6; D is undetermined. This CDR3 is built from 13 residues. The germline V and J ends were trimmed by 4 bases and 10 bases, with 11 bases remaining between them. Germline CDR1 is LGHDT and CDR2 is YNNKEL (reference sequence).

The chain employs TRBV12-3 or TRBV12-4 and TRBJ2-1; tentatively, D is TRBD1 (6 bases). The germline V and J ends were trimmed by 7 bases and 10 bases, with 11 bases remaining between them. The CDR3 has 11 residues. In DNA form, the CDR3 reads TGTGCCAGCATGACAGGCGTCGAGCAGTTCTTC. It is translated as CASMTGVEQFF.

The chain links TRBV28 to TRBJ1-5; D gene ambiguous. CDR3 length equals 15 residues. From germline, CDR1 is MDHEN and CDR2 SYDVKM. Trimming left V 1 base short and J 0 bases short, with 7 bases between. CDR3 in amino acids: CASSLSGISNQPQHF. The CDR3 nucleotides read TGTGCCAGCAGTTTATCGGGGATTAGCAATCAGCCCCAGCATTTT.

This clonotype was detected a few times. The V and J genes are TRBV7-9 and TRBJ2-7; 8 bases map to TRBD2. Germline values: CDR1 SEHNR, CDR2 FQNEAQ (reference sequence). There are 16 residues in the CDR3. J lost 2 bases, V lost 9 bases, and 15 bases had no gene match. As DNA, the CDR3 is TGTGCCAGTTCTATAAGTAGCGGGGTCGCCGCCTACGAGCAGTACTTC. Its protein is CASSISSGVAAYEQYF.

In this sample, this clonotype turned up a few times. The chain links TRBV9 to TRBJ1-3; D perhaps matches TRBD1 (5 bases). The CDR3 covers 12 residues. V was pared by 5 bases and J by 8 bases, with 11 bases between. Germline CDR1 is SGDLS and CDR2 is YYNGEE. The CDR3 coding sequence is TGTGCCAGCAGTGCCGACAGCCACACCATATATTTT. Translation: CASSADSHTIYF.

This clonotype was found many times. V is TRBV4-2 and J is TRBJ1-2; TRBD1 agrees at 8 bases. Germline V gene lookup returns CDR1 LGHNA and CDR2 YNFKEQ. The V gene end was trimmed by 0 bases and the J gene end by 4 bases; junction bases not matched to a gene: 10. CDR3 length equals 17 residues. The CDR3 coding sequence is TGTGCCAGCAGCCAAGATCAAAACACAGGGGGGCCCTATGGCTACACCTTC. Residues: CASSQDQNTGGPYGYTF.

The sample holds a few counts of this clonotype. The chain has TRBV30 and TRBJ2-4, with TRBD1 matching 9 bases. The germline V gene has CDR1 GTSNPN and CDR2 SVGIG (reference sequence). V was pared by 5 bases and J by 6 bases, with 26 bases of the junction left unmatched. CDR3 length equals 20 residues. CDR3: CAWDKGLSGTGTKRVNIQYF. The CDR3 nucleotides are TGTGCCTGGGACAAGGGCCTCTCCGGGACAGGGACGAAGAGGGTAAACATTCAGTACTTC.

There are a few counts of this clonotype. The chain is built from TRBV12-3 or TRBV12-4 and TRBJ1-3, with D possibly being TRBD1 (6 bases). The V end was cut by 3 bases, the J end by 0 bases, with 18 bases between. The CDR3 totals 18 residues. CDR3 nucleotides: TGTGCCAGCAGTTTCGGGGACACGGCTCTAAACTCTGGAAACACCATATATTTT. This gives the protein CASSFGDTALNSGNTIYF.

In its sample, this clonotype was seen a few times. V and J are TRBV29-1 and TRBJ2-7, with 8 bases fitting TRBD1. This CDR3 is 13 amino acids long. J lost 2 bases, V lost 4 bases, and 4 bases had no gene match. Germline V gene lookup returns CDR1 SQVTM and CDR2 ANQGSEA. DNA for the CDR3: TGCAGCGTTGCGATGACAGGGGCCTACGAGCAGTACTTC. Its translation is CSVAMTGAYEQYF.

This clonotype was recorded at least ten times. The V call is TRBV5-1, the J call TRBJ1-1, with TRBD1 as a possible D gene (5 bases). Trimming removed 4 bases from V and 4 bases from J, with 17 bases in between. Germline CDR1 and CDR2: SGHRS and YFSETQ. The length of the CDR3 is 15 residues. The CDR3 DNA sequence: TGCGCCAGCAGCCTACAAGGATGGGGACCCACTGAAGCTTTCTTT. Its translation: CASSLQGWGPTEAFF.

The chain links TRBV20-1 to TRBJ2-3; 10 bases fit TRBD2. This CDR3 spans 19 amino acids. With 0 bases clipped from V and 1 base from J, the junction kept 13 bases outside the gene matches. Germline loops: CDR1 DFQATT, CDR2 SNEGSKA (reference sequence). The CDR3 spells CSARDHLAGVAGGTDTQYF. DNA for the CDR3: TGCAGTGCTAGAGATCATCTAGCGGGGGTTGCCGGTGGCACAGATACGCAGTATTTT.

The sample holds many counts of this clonotype. The chain carries TRBV28 and TRBJ2-4, with D maybe TRBD1 (6 bases). The germline V and J ends were trimmed by 7 bases and 4 bases, with 20 bases remaining between them. CDR1 MDHEN and CDR2 SYDVKM come from the germline V gene. The CDR3 sequence is 16 residues long. DNA for the CDR3: TGTGCCAGCACCAAGATGACAGGCGTTCCTAAAAACATTCAGTACTTC. Translating it yields CASTKMTGVPKNIQYF.

This clonotype came up a few times. The germline gene is not matched at one end of the junction; a read error may be the cause. The chain couples TRBV25-1 to TRBJ2-3; TRBD1 matches at 7 bases. In germline, CDR1 is MGHDK, CDR2 SYGVNS. The CDR3 extends over 13 amino acids. CDR3 residues: CATSWQGADTQYF. As DNA, the CDR3 is TGTGCCACCAGTTGGCAGGGGGCAGATACGCAGTATTTT.